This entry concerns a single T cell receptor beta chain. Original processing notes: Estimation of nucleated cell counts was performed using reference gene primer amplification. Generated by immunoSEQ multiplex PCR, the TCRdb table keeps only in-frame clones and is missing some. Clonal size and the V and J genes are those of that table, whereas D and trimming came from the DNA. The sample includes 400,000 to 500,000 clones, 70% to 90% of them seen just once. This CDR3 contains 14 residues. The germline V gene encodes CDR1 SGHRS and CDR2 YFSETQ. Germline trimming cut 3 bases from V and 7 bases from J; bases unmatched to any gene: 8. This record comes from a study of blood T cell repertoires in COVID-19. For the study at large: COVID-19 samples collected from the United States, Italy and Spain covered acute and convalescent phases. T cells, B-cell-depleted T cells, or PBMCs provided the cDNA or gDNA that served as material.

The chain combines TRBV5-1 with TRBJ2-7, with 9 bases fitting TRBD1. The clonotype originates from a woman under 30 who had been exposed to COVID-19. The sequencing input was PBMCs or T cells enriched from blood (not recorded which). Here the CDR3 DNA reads TGCGCCAGCAGCTCCGGACAGGGGCCCTGGGAGCAGTACTTC. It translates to CASSSGQGPWEQYF.